This paragraph reports one T cell receptor beta chain. Its cognate antigen is unknown. The PBMCs studied were ones that came from about 10 ml fresh peripheral blood. TCR beta CDR3 regions were amplified from RNA transcripts. A set of HTBI primers served as the primers for a first-round RT-PCR of the TCR CDR3. TCRdb reanalysed the multiplex PCR reads using MiXCR and keeps one entry per CDR3 protein. The sample records about 600,000 distinct CDR3 sequences, approximately 15% being singletons. The V end was cut by 6 bases, the J end by 7 bases, with 12 bases between. The CDR3 totals 12 residues. Germline V gives CDR1 SQVTM, CDR2 ANQGSEA. The sample comes from a study of T cells in Graves' hyperthyroidism and ophthalmopathy. The study's findings and limits: Model predictions of ophthalmopathy came a median about 6.3 months before onset.

This sequence was found in a woman aged 18-29 years with Graves' ophthalmopathy. V usage is TRBV29-1 and J usage is TRBJ1-4, with D perhaps TRBD1 (6 bases). The sample comprised blood. The CDR3 DNA reads as TGCAGCGTACAGGGAGTTTTTGAAAAACTGTTTTTT. This sequence encodes CSVQGVFEKLFF.